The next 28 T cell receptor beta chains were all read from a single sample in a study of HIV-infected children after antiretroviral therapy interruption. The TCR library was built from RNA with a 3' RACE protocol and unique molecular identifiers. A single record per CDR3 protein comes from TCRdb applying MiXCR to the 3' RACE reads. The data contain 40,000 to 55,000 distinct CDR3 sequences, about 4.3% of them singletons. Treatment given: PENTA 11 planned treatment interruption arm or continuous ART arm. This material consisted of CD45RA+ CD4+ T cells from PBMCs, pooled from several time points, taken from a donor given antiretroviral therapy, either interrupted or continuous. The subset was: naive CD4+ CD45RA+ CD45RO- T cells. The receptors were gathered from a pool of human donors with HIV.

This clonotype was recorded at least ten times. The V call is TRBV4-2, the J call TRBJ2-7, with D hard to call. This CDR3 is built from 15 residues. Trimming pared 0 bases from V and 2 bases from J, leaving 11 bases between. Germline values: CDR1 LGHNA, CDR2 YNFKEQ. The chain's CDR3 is CASSQESTSPYEQYF. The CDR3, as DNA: TGTGCCAGCAGCCAAGAAAGCACTTCACCCTACGAGCAGTACTTC.

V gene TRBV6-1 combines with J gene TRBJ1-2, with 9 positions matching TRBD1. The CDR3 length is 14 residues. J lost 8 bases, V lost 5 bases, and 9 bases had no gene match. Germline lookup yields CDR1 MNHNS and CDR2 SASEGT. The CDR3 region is CASSTGGGEVGYTF. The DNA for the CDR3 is TGTGCCAGCAGTACAGGGGGCGGAGAAGTAGGCTACACCTTC.

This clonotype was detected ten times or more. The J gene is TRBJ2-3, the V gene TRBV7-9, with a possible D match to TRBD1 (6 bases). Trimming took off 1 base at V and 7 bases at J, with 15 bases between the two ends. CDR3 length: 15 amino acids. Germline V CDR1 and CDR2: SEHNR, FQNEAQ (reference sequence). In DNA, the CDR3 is TGTGCCAGCAGCTTAGAGGCAGGGGATCGAAATACGCAGTATTTT. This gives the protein CASSLEAGDRNTQYF. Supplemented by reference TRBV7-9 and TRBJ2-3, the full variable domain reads DTGVSQNPRHKITKRGQNVTFRCDPISEHNRLYWYRQTLGQGPEFLTYFQNEAQLEKSRLLSDRFSAERPKGSFSTLEIQRTEQGDSAMYLCASSLEAGDRNTQYFGPGTRLTVL.

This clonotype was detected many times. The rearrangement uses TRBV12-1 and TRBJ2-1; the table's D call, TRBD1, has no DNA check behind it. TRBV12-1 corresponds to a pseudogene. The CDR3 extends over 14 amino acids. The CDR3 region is CASSCDRGEDEQFF. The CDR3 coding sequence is TGTGCCAGCAGCTGTGACAGGGGAGAGGATGAGCAGTTCTTC.

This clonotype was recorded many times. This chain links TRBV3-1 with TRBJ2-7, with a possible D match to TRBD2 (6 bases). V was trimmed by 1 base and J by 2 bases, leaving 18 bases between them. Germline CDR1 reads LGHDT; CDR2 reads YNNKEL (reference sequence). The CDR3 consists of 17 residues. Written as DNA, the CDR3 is TGTGCCAGCAGCCAAGGGACGCCGGGACTTCCAACCTACGAGCAGTACTTC. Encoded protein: CASSQGTPGLPTYEQYF.

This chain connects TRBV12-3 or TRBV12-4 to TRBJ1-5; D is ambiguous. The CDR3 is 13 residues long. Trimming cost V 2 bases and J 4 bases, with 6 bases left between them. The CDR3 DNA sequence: TGTGCCAGCAGTTTACTCGAGAATCAGCCCCAGCATTTT. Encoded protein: CASSLLENQPQHF.

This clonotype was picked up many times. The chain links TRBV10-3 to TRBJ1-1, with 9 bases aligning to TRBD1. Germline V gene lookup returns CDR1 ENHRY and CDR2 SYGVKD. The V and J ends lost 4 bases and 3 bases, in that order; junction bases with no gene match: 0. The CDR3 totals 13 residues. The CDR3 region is CAISGTGDTEAFF. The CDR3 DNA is TGTGCCATCAGTGGGACAGGGGACACTGAAGCTTTCTTT.

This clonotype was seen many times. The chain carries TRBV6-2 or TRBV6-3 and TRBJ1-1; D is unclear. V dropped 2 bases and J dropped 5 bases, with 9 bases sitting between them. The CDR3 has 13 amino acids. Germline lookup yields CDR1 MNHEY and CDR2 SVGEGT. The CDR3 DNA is TGTGCCAGCAGTTACCGTACGGAGACTGAAGCTTTCTTT. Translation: CASSYRTETEAFF.

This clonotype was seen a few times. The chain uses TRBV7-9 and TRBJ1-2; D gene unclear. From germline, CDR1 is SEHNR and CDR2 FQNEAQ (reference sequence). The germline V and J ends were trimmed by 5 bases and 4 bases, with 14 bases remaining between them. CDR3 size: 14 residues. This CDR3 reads CASSPAGVGYGYTF. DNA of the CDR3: TGTGCCAGCAGCCCTGCCGGGGTTGGCTATGGCTACACCTTC.

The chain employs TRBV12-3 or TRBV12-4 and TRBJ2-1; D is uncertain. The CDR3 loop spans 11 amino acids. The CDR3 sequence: CASGLRDEQFF. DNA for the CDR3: TGTGCTAGTGGTTTAAGGGATGAGCAGTTCTTC.

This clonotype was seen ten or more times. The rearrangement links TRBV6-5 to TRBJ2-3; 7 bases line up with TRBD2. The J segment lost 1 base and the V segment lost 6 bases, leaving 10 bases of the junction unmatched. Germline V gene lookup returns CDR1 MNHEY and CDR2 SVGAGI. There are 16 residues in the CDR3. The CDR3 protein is CASSPLRAGGTDTQYF. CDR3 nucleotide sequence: TGTGCCAGCAGCCCCTTAAGGGCGGGGGGCACAGATACGCAGTATTTT.

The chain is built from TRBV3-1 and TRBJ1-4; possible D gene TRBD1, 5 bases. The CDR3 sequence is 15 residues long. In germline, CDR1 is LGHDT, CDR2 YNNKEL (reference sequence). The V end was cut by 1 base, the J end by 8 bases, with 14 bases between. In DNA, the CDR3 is TGTGCCAGCAGCCAAGGATCCCAGGGCCGGGAAAAACTGTTTTTT. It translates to CASSQGSQGREKLFF.

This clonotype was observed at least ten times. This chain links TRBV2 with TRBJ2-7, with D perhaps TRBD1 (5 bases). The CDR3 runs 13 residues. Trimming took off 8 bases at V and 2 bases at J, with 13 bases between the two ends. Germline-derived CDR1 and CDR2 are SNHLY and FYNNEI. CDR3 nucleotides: TGTGCCAGCTGTTTACAGGTAACCTACGAGCAGTACTTC. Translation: CASCLQVTYEQYF.

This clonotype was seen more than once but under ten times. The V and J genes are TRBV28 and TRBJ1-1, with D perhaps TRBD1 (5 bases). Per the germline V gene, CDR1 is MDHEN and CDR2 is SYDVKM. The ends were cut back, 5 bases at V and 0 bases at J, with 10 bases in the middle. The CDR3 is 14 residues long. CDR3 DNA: TGTGCCAGCAGTCCTAGACAGATGAACACTGAAGCTTTCTTT. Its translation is CASSPRQMNTEAFF.

This CDR3 reads CASSQIIIKRGRPAYGYTF. In DNA form, the CDR3 reads TGTGCCAGCAGCCAAATTATCATTAAGAGGGGGAGACCGGCCTATGGCTACACCTTC. This sequence joins TRBV3-2 and TRBJ1-2; TRBD1 is the table's D call, not checked against the DNA. TRBV3-2 is recorded as a pseudogene. The length of the CDR3 is 19 residues.

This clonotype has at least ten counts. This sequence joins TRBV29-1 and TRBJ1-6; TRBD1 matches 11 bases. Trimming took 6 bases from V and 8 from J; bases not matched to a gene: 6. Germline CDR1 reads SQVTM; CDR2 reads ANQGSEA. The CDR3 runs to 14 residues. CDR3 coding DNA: TGCAGCGTCCGGACAGGGGGCGAGGATTCACCCCTCCACTTT. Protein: CSVRTGGEDSPLHF.

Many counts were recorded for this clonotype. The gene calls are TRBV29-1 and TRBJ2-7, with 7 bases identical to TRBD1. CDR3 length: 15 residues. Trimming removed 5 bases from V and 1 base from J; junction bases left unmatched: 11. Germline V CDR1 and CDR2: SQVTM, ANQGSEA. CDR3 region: CSVLQTGIGSYEQYF. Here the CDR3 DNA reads TGCAGCGTTCTACAGACAGGGATAGGATCCTACGAGCAGTACTTC.

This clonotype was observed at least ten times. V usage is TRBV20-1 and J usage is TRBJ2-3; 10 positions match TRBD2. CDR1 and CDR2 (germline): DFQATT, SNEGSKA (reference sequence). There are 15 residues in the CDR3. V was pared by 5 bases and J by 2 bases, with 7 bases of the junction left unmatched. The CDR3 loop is CSAPYSGGATDTQYF. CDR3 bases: TGCAGTGCTCCCTACAGCGGGGGGGCCACAGATACGCAGTATTTT.

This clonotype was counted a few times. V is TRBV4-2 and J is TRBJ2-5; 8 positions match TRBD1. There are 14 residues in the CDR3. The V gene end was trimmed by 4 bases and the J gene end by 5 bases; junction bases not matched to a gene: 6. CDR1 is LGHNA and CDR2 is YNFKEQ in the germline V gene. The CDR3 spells CASSLVRGLETQYF. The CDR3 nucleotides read TGTGCCAGCAGCCTAGTCAGGGGGCTGGAGACCCAGTACTTC.

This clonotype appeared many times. CDR3 in amino acids: CASSLWNSGSVYTF. The CDR3 region has the DNA TGTGCCAGCAGTTTGTGGAATTCGGGGTCAGTCTACACCTTC. The rearrangement links TRBV12-3 or TRBV12-4 to TRBJ1-2; D is ambiguous. V lost 3 bases, J lost 10 bases, and 18 bases lay in between. The CDR3 loop spans 14 amino acids.

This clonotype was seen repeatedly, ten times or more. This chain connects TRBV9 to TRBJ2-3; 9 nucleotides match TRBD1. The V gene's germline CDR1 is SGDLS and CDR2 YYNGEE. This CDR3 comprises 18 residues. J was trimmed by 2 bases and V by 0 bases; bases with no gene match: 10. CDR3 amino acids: CASSVAENRGPNTDTQYF. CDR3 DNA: TGTGCCAGCAGCGTAGCCGAGAACAGGGGGCCGAACACAGATACGCAGTATTTT.

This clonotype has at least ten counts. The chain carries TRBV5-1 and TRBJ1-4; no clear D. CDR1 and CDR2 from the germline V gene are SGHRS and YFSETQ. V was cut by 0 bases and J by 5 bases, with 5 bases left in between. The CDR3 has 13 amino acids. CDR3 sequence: CASSLEGNEKLFF. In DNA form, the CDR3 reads TGCGCCAGCAGCTTGGAAGGGAATGAAAAACTGTTTTTT. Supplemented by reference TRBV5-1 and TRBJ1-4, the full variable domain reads KAGVTQTPRYLIKTRGQQVTLSCSPISGHRSVSWYQQTPGQGLQFLFEYFSETQRNKGNFPGRFSGRQFSNSRSEMNVSTLELGDSALYLCASSLEGNEKLFFGSGTQLSVL.

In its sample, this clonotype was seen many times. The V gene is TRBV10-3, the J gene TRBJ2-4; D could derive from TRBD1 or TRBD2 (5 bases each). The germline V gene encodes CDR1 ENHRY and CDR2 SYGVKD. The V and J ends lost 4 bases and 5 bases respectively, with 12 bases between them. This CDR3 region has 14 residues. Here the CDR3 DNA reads TGTGCCATCAGTGGAACAATGGGGGAAAACATTCAGTACTTC. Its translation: CAISGTMGENIQYF.

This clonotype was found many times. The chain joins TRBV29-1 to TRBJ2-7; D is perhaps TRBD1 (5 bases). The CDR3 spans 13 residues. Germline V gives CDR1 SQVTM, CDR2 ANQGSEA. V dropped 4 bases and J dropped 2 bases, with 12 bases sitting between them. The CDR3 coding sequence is TGCAGCGTTGCCTTCGACAGAGCCTACGAGCAGTACTTC. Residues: CSVAFDRAYEQYF.

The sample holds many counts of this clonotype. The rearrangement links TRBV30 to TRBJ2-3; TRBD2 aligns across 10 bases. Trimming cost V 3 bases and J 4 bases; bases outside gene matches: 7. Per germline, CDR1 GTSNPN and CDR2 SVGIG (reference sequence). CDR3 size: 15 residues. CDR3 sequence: CAWSKLSGGADTQYF. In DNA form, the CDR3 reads TGTGCCTGGAGCAAGCTGAGCGGGGGGGCAGATACGCAGTATTTT. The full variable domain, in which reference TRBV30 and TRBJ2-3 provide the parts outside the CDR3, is SQTIHQWPATLVQPVGSPLSLECTVEGTSNPNLYWYRQAAGRGLQLLFYSVGIGQISSEVPQNLSASRPQDRQFILSSKKLLLSDSGFYLCAWSKLSGGADTQYFGPGTRLTVL.

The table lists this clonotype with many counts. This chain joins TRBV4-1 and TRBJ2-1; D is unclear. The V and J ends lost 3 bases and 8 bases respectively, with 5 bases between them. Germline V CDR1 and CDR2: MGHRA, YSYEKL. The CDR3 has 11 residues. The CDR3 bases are TGCGCCAGCAGCCAGGGCTATGAGCAGTTCTTC. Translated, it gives CASSQGYEQFF.

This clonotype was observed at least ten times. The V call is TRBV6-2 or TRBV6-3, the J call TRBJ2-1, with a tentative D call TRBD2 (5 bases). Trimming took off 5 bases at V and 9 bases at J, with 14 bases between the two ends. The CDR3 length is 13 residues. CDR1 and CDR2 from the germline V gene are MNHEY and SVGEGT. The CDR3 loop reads CASSTLGSGEQFF. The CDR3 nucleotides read TGTGCCAGCAGTACCCTAGGGAGTGGTGAGCAGTTCTTC.

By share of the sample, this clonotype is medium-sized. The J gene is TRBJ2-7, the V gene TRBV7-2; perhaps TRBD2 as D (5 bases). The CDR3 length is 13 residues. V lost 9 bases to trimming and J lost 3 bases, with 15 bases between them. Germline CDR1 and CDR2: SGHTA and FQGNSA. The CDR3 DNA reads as TGTGCCAGTTCAGATCAGCGGCTCTACGAGCAGTACTTC. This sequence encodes CASSDQRLYEQYF.